Shown below are 7 T cell receptor beta chains from a single sample sequenced in a study of blood T cells in healthy people across ages. A second about 6 to 12 cycle PCR used barcoded and J-beta primers. From the 5' RACE reads, TCRdb called clonotypes with MiXCR, one entry per CDR3 protein. The sample has roughly 2 million distinct CDR3 sequences; about 49% are singletons. Sequencing used blood. These receptors all stem from a woman in her thirties or forties in good health.

This clonotype was detected once. This chain joins TRBV7-9 and TRBJ1-1, with D uncertain. Germline CDR1 reads SEHNR; CDR2 reads FQNEAQ (reference sequence). The ends were cut back, 0 bases at V and 3 bases at J, with 8 bases in the middle. The CDR3 sequence is 14 residues long. The CDR3 is CASSLAPVDTEAFF. Here the CDR3 DNA reads TGTGCCAGCAGCTTAGCTCCGGTCGACACTGAAGCTTTCTTT.

The chain has TRBV7-9 and TRBJ2-5; the D gene is possibly TRBD1 (5 bases). The DNA end lines up better with TRBJ2-7; the J call may be wrong. The CDR3 runs to 13 residues. Germline CDR1 reads SEHNR; CDR2 reads FQNEAQ (reference sequence). The CDR3 DNA reads as TGTGCCAGCAGCTTAGCACAGGACGGCGAGCAGTACTTC. Residues: CASSLAQDGEQYF.

J is TRBJ1-3 and V is TRBV29-1; no reliable D call. V was shortened by 0 bases and J by 4 bases, with 10 bases between the two germline ends. Germline CDR1 SQVTM, CDR2 ANQGSEA. The CDR3 has 14 amino acids. The CDR3: CSVEDHGEGNTIYF. CDR3 nucleotide sequence: TGCAGCGTTGAAGATCACGGGGAGGGAAACACCATATATTTT.

The chain employs TRBV20-1 and TRBJ2-3; D is uncertain. The germline V gene encodes CDR1 DFQATT and CDR2 SNEGSKA (reference sequence). The CDR3 length is 11 residues. CDR3: CAAVTTDTQYF. The CDR3 nucleotides read TGCGCGGCAGTGACCACAGATACGCAGTATTTT.

This clonotype turned up a few times. The chain is built from TRBV27 and TRBJ2-7, with 7 nucleotides matching TRBD2. Germline V lookup: CDR1 MNHEY, CDR2 SMNVEV (reference sequence). V trimming: 5 bases; J trimming: 2 bases; junction bases outside the gene matches: 12. The CDR3 sequence is 16 residues long. The CDR3 DNA is TGTGCCAGCAGTGGCATATCGACTAGCCGAGCCTACGAGCAGTACTTC. This translates into CASSGISTSRAYEQYF.

The chain links TRBV6-1 to TRBJ2-5, with no clear D. CDR1 and CDR2 (germline): MNHNS, SASEGT. V was pared by 2 bases and J by 9 bases, with 10 bases between. The CDR3 is made up of 12 amino acids. The CDR3, as DNA: TGTGCCAGCAGTGAACTACGACGGGCCCAGTACTTC. It encodes CASSELRRAQYF.

The rearrangement joins TRBV7-8 to TRBJ2-3; TRBD1 agrees at 8 bases. Germline-derived CDR1 and CDR2 are SGHVS and FQNEAQ. This CDR3 region has 14 residues. The V and J ends lost 3 bases and 8 bases, in that order; junction bases with no gene match: 7. CDR3 amino acids: CASSLDRDAATQYF. For the CDR3, the DNA is TGTGCCAGCAGCTTGGACAGGGATGCAGCTACGCAGTATTTT.